The source of this T cell receptor beta chain is a study of vaccination effects on CD4 cells after COVID-19. Antigen-specific CD4+ T cells expanded by the ViraFEST assay with viral peptide pools were then sequenced. Isolating CD4+ T cells followed approximately 9 days of culture. Each participant was given two doses of one vaccine (BNT162b2 or mRNA-1273). No vaccinee had earlier SARS-CoV-2 infection, and nucleocapsid antibodies were negative. Study-level points and caveats: Few convalescent patients and no early post-infection timepoints were included in the study. Late after vaccination, infection- and vaccine-induced clones showed marked clonal contraction.

Repertoires were generated with immunoSEQ multiplex PCR, while TCRdb's copy carries only in-frame clones and drops some. The sample has roughly 46,000 clones; 65% to 75% are singletons. There are 12 residues in the CDR3. V was cut by 8 bases and J by 6 bases, with 11 bases left in between. Germline CDR1 SGHDN, CDR2 FVKESK. Comment on this clone: The antigen is undetermined.

The starting material was CD4+ T cells from PBMCs cultured with HCoV-OC43 spike peptides, obtained after COVID-19 vaccination. Subset indicated: HCoV-OC43 spike overlapping peptide pool stimulation. The receptor comes from a human donor who received a COVID-19 vaccine. V usage is TRBV14 and J usage is TRBJ2-4; no clear D. In DNA, the CDR3 is TGTGCCAGCGGATCCGGCGGAAACATTCAGTACTTC. Residues: CASGSGGNIQYF.